One T cell receptor beta chain is described in this entry. These data come from a study of response to subunit inactivated influenza vaccine. TCRdb ran MiXCR on the RT-PCR reads and lists one entry per CDR3 protein. The sample lists roughly 650,000 distinct CDR3 sequences; 15% to 19% were seen once. Germline V gene sequence: CDR1 MNHEY, CDR2 SVGAGI. The CDR3 contains 14 residues. The V and J ends lost 4 bases and 12 bases respectively, with 19 bases between them. This chain uses TRBV6-5 with TRBJ2-1, with a weak D call TRBD2 (6 bases). Sequencing used PBMCs from blood, obtained 11 to 12 days after vaccination. The origin of this receptor is a man aged 50 or older who received an inactivated influenza vaccine. CDR3 protein: CASSSPGLALGQFF. CDR3 coding DNA: TGTGCCAGCAGTTCCCCGGGACTGGCCCTGGGGCAGTTCTTC.